The entry below describes one T cell receptor (beta chain). The antigen remains unidentified. The sample originates from a study of cytomegalovirus exposure and HLA in healthy donors. Study-wide findings and caveats: Later work showed greater clonal expansion in HLA-associated TCR beta chains than in equally common others. In a later analysis, CMV-associated beta chains were mostly HLA-associated, it appeared.

From germline, CDR1 is SNHLY and CDR2 FYNNEI. This CDR3 is built from 18 residues. PCR involved 60 Vbeta and 13 Jbeta primers. Authors' data handling: Roughly 10 million shared chains were among the about 80 million unique TCR beta chains that a later analysis counted. TCRdb's copy holds only in-frame clones and misses some; the assay was immunoSEQ multiplex PCR. For V, J and clone size, that table is used; D and trimming come from the DNA. The table shows 110,000 to 150,000 clones, with around 73% occurring only once. The chain links TRBV2 to TRBJ2-5, with TRBD2 matching 8 bases. The J call could be wrong; TRBJ2-7 is a better fit for the DNA end. Material: PBMCs. The TCR was taken from a female donor in good health and CMV-seronegative. In nucleotides, the CDR3 is TGTGCCAGCAGTAGCTTCGGGGGGGTTCCCCCCTACTCCTACGAGCAGTACTTC. As protein: CASSSFGGVPPYSYEQYF.